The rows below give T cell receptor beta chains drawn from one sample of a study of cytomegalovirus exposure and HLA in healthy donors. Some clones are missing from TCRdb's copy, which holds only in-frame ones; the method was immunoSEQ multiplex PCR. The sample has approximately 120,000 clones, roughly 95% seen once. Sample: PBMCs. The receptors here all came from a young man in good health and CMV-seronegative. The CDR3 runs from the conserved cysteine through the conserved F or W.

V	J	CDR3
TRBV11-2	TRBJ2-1	CASSFIPAGGANEQFF
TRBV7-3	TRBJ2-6	CASSLSQGYSGANVLTF
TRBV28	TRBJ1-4	CASGDRGRWTNEKLFF
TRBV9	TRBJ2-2	CASSVAAGVTGELFF
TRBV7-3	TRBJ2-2	CASSLITSASNTGELFF
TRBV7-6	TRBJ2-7	CASSTRTSGGAEQYF
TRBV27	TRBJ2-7	CASSYGREVYEQYF
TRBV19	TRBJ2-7	CASSPPGVAGAYEQYF
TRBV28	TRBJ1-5	CASSWTRGGQPQHF
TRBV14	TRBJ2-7	CASSLGQAPYEQYF
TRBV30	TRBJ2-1	CAWTRLAGGSEQFF
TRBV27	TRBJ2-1	CASSSSLAAHNEQFF
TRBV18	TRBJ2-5	CASSRPGETQYF
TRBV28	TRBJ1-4	CASSFFGSNEKLFF
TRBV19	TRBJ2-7	CASSITGSSYEQYF
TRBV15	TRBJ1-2	CATSNDLGYGYTF
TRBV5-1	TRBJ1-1	CASSLPADSFTAEAFF
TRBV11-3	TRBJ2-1	CASTHSGRGYNEQFF
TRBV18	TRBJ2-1	CASSPSAGNRNEQFF
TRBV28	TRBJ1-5	CASRGQVEGYQPQHF
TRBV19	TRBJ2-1	CASSIEQVWDEQFF
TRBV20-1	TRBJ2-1	CSARTSGEQFF
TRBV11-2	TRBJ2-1	CASSLDRTASGYNEQFF
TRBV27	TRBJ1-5	CASSLEQGNQPQHF
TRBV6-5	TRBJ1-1	CASSSEAGTGPGAFF
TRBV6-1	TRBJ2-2	CASSEVTGRTGELFF
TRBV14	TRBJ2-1	CASSPGVSGRYNEQFF
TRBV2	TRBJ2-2	CASSLNTGELFF
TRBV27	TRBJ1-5	CASSLSRRGLNQPQHF
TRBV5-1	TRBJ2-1	CASQLADTYNEQFF
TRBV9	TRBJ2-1	CASSVWTANYNEQFF
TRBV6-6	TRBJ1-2	CASSYSGGSYGYTF
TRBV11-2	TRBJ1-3	CASSSEQVSGNTIYF
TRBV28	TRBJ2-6	CASTHWGTGSAGANVLTF
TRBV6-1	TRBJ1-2	CASSEVGGAIYGYTF
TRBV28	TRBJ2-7	CASSYHPGTSGGSYEQYF
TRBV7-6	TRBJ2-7	CASSPLSGLAGVRSYEQYF
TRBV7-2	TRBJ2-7	CASSPEVAVSYEQYF
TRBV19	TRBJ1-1	CASSIGGQGAPQAFF
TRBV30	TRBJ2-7	CAWSVGTDAYYEQYF
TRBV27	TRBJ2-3	CASTATVTDTQYF
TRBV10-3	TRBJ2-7	CAISRTSGGAYEQYF
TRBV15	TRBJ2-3	CATSRQTSGITDTQYF
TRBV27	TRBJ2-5	CASSRSRGPQETQYF
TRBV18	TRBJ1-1	CASSPSGLNTEAFF
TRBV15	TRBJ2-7	CATSRGGRGLDEQYF
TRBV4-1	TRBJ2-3	CASSQEAGGDTQYF
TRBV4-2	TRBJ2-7	CASSPSLGAAIYEQYF
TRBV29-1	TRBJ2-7	CSVGGTDYEQYF
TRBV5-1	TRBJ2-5	CASSLGELAGLGMETQYF